This paragraph reports one T cell receptor beta chain. This entry is derived from a study of blood T cell repertoires in COVID-19. Study background: The United States, Italy and Spain provided the acute and convalescent COVID-19 samples. From T cells, B-cell-depleted T cells, or PBMCs came the material, which was cDNA or gDNA.

This CDR3 spans 13 amino acids. CDR1 is SGHTA, CDR2 FQGNSA, per germline. Trimming removed 3 bases at V and 7 bases at J, with 13 bases between. In the authors' methods: For nucleated cells, counts were estimated from reference gene primer amplification. Measured with immunoSEQ multiplex PCR; TCRdb has only the in-frame clones, and not every one. D and trimming come from the DNA, and the V and J calls and clone size come from that table. The repertoire holds nearly 300,000 clones, roughly 83% seen once, with roughly 1.6% in the top ten. Seattle enrolled patients during active infection and tracked them longitudinally.

The sequence was obtained from a human donor with COVID-19, enrolled during active disease. The donor label of this sample is uncertain. The specimen sequenced was peripheral blood. The V call is TRBV7-2, the J call TRBJ2-7, with D maybe TRBD2 (5 bases). The CDR3 loop reads CASSLGSLREQYF. As DNA, the CDR3 is TGTGCCAGCAGCTTGGGGAGTTTGAGGGAGCAGTACTTC.